What follows is one T cell receptor (beta chain) and its context. Germline-derived CDR1 and CDR2 are SGHKS and YYEKEE (reference sequence). The V and J ends lost 3 bases and 6 bases, in that order; junction bases with no gene match: 5. This CDR3 is 15 amino acids long. The record originates from a study of blood T cell repertoires in COVID-19. This table comes from immunoSEQ multiplex PCR, and its TCRdb copy is limited to in-frame clones, with some not included. The sample shows about 400,000 clones, over 75% of them seen only once. The rearrangement joins TRBV5-5 to TRBJ2-1, with 11 bases that match TRBD2. This sequence originates from a man in his forties or fifties in a cohort exposed to, infected with or recovered from COVID-19 (not recorded which). The specimen sequenced was PBMCs or T cells enriched from blood (not recorded which). The CDR3 loop is CASSSTGTSGNEQFF. Here the CDR3 DNA reads TGTGCCAGCAGCTCAACCGGGACTAGCGGCAATGAGCAGTTCTTC.